This TCR beta chain comes out of a study of vaccination effects on CD4 cells after COVID-19 (dated by TCRdb to 2021 to 2024). The study in broad terms: Post-vaccine samples across the study were collected a median of 72 days after the second dose, with a range of 14 to 241. Cultures from other donors in the study were sequenced using the Oncomine TCR Beta short-read assay on an Illumina iSeq 100. The study compared SARS-CoV-2 spike-specific CD4+ TCR repertoires before and after mRNA vaccination in COVID-19 convalescent patients and infection-naive vaccine recipients. A total of approximately 9 COVID-19 convalescent patients and a handful of SARS-CoV-2-naive healthy vaccine recipients were included in the full study.

In the ViraFEST assay, PBMC were stimulated with viral peptide pools, and TCR sequencing was then used to find antigen-specific CD4+ T cell clonotypes based on their expansion. After approximately 11 days of culture, CD4+ T cells were isolated with the EasySep CD4+ T cell isolation kit. Each participant received two doses of an mRNA SARS-CoV-2 vaccine, either BNT162b2 or mRNA-1273. The absence of prior SARS-CoV-2 infection in healthy vaccine recipients was confirmed by negative nucleocapsid antibodies before and after vaccination. Each well held roughly 2 million PBMC cultured in IMDM containing roughly 5% human AB serum, roughly 9.6 IU/ml IL-2 and gentamicin, along with around 11 ug/ml peptides. Half of the culture medium was replaced with fresh IL-2-containing medium on days 3 and 7. Each peptide stimulation condition was cultured in triplicate wells unless otherwise noted. PBMC were separated from whole blood using Ficoll-Paque Plus gradient centrifugation and were then either cryopreserved at -140C or used fresh. The spike proteins of SARS-CoV-2 and of the common cold coronaviruses HCoV-NL63, HCoV-OC43 and HCoV-229E were spanned by overlapping peptide pools. Genomic DNA was extracted from cultured CD4+ T cells with the QIAamp micro DNA kit.

The germline ends are 8 bases apart after V is trimmed by 1 base and J by 10 bases. CDR1 is given as SGHTA and CDR2 as FQGNSA, both from the germline V gene. The CDR3, from cysteine to phenylalanine, totals 13 residues. Just CDR3 DNA is preserved here, 39 bases in frame from base 1. The method behind the library was the immunoSEQ multiplex PCR assay. DNA from the cultured, isolated CD4+ T cells was subjected to TCR beta CDR3 sequencing. The authors processed their data as follows. Non-productive TCR sequences were removed, reads were trimmed to the CDR3 region, and CDR3s of at least 7 amino acids were retained. Antigen-specific clonotypes were identified using the MANAFEST web app by comparison of expansion in peptide wells against reference cultures. To be called positive, a clone needed expansion at FDR<0.05 compared with the reference and with all other wells, an odds ratio greater than 5, and a frequency greater than 0.1% in two replicate wells. Clonotypes significantly expanded in SARS-CoV-2 spike wells and in at least one common cold coronavirus spike condition were defined as cross-reactive. CDR3 similarity was assessed by Levenshtein distance using the stringdist R package, and unrooted trees were constructed with ape in R 3.6.1. TCRdb limited this immuneACCESS table to in-frame rearrangements with V and J called. A share of clones is missing; checked studies link under half to unresolved V genes, and the rest is unexplained. V, J and clone size derive from that table, while D and trimming were established from the DNA sequence. The sample records approximately 61,000 clones, around 78% of which are singletons. 1% to 1.5% of the sample is taken by the ten largest.

Results the study describes overall, beyond this receptor: Both infection-induced and vaccine-induced clones contracted markedly at late post-vaccination timepoints, which is consistent with waning T cell responses. In healthy vaccine recipients, vaccine-induced clones were almost all SARS-CoV-2 mono-reactive, with only 1 of 255 being cross-reactive with common cold coronaviruses. The study was limited by a small number of convalescent patients and lacked early post-infection timepoints.

About this clone: Its antigen has not been determined. No base-level quality is on record; no much larger clone is a single base apart.

The clonotype originates from a human donor who received a COVID-19 vaccine. The sample consisted of CD4+ T cells from PBMCs cultured with HCoV-229E spike peptides, taken after COVID-19 vaccination. The label giving this sample's cell subset or site can be read as: HCoV-229E spike overlapping peptide pool stimulation. The chain couples TRBV7-2 to TRBJ1-6, with the D segment identity uncertain. The CDR3 reads as follows: CASSLELGSPLHF. The DNA sequence is given as TGTGCCAGCAGCTTAGAGCTGGGCTCACCCCTCCACTTT. The reference TRBV7-2 and TRBJ1-6 proteins fill in what lies around the CDR3, so the full variable domain reads GAGVSQSPSNKVTEKGKDVELRCDPISGHTALYWYRQSLGQGLEFLIYFQGNSAPDKSGLPSDRFSAERTGGSVSTLTIQRTQQEDSAVYLCASSLELGSPLHFGNGTRLTVT.